One and the same sample provided the 26 T cell receptor beta chains below, sequenced in a study of Graves' ophthalmopathy and Graves' hyperthyroidism. Amplified material comprised TCR beta CDR3 regions derived from RNA transcripts. HTBI-primed RT-PCR formed the first round, and a multiplex PCR formed the second. TCRdb re-analysed the multiplex PCR reads in MiXCR, keeping a single row per CDR3 protein. The sample carries hundreds of thousands of distinct CDR3 sequences, about 20% recorded once. The sequencing input was peripheral blood. The receptors here all came from a young woman with stable Graves' hyperthyroidism. Some clones in this sample may be carry-over from other donors' samples.

The V and J genes are TRBV7-9 and TRBJ2-7; 10 bases match TRBD1. J lost 6 bases, V lost 11 bases, and 7 bases had no gene match. The germline V gene has CDR1 SEHNR and CDR2 FQNEAQ (reference sequence). CDR3 length equals 12 residues. DNA of the CDR3: TGTGCCGGAACCGGGACAGGGGTCGAGCAGTACTTC. Amino acid sequence: CAGTGTGVEQYF.

This clonotype was seen many times. The chain recombines TRBV29-1 with TRBJ1-1; D gene unclear. V gave up 7 bases and J gave up 3 bases, with 15 bases separating them. Germline CDR1 and CDR2: SQVTM and ANQGSEA. This CDR3 is 13 amino acids long. The CDR3 DNA follows: TGCAGCGGACAAATAGGGTTCTACACTGAAGCTTTCTTT. It codes for CSGQIGFYTEAFF.

The chain joins TRBV18 to TRBJ1-5; 10 nucleotides agree with TRBD1. The CDR3 totals 16 residues. Germline V gives CDR1 KGHSH, CDR2 LQKENI. V was pared by 3 bases and J by 3 bases, with 5 bases of the junction left unmatched. The CDR3 loop reads CASSPRDRGLNQPQHF. CDR3 DNA sequence: TGTGCCAGCTCACCCCGGGACAGGGGCCTCAATCAGCCCCAGCATTTT.

This clonotype was detected a few times. The J gene is TRBJ2-4, the V gene TRBV11-2; a possible D gene is TRBD2 (5 bases). Germline CDR1 reads SGHAT; CDR2 reads FQNNGV. The CDR3 is 12 residues long. Trimming took off 8 bases at V and 9 bases at J, with 14 bases between the two ends. In DNA, the CDR3 is TGTGCCAGCTCTCCCGGGGAAGCCATTCAGTACTTC. Protein sequence: CASSPGEAIQYF.

J is TRBJ1-6 and V is TRBV30, with D perhaps matching TRBD1 (6 bases). Trimming took 2 bases from V and 1 from J, leaving 9 bases between them. Germline V gene sequence: CDR1 GTSNPN, CDR2 SVGIG (reference sequence). CDR3 length: 15 amino acids. CDR3 residues: CAWSPRGSYNSPLHF. CDR3 DNA: TGTGCCTGGAGTCCCAGGGGTTCCTATAATTCACCCCTCCACTTT.

In this sample, this clonotype turned up many times. The rearrangement joins TRBV2 to TRBJ2-7; no firm D call. CDR3 size: 13 residues. V lost 6 bases and J lost 6, with 15 bases in between. From germline, CDR1 is SNHLY and CDR2 FYNNEI. CDR3 sequence: CASSETPVGEQYF. The CDR3 nucleotides read TGTGCCAGCAGCGAGACTCCCGTAGGCGAGCAGTACTTC.

Concerning this clonotype: This may arise from a read error, as a much more abundant clone is one base away. This sequence joins TRBV5-1 and TRBJ2-2; no definite D call. This CDR3 contains 14 residues. CDR1 is SGHRS, CDR2 YFSETQ, per germline. The DNA for the CDR3 is TGCGCCAACAGCCCTGGCCTGGCCCCCGGGGAGCTGTTTTTT. This encodes CANSPGLAPGELFF.

This clonotype was counted many times. The chain couples TRBV2 to TRBJ2-7; D might be TRBD1 or TRBD2, each matching 6 bases. The CDR3 contains 16 residues. Trimming left V 6 bases short and J 1 base short, with 19 bases between. The germline gives CDR1 SNHLY, CDR2 FYNNEI. The CDR3 DNA reads TGTGCCAGCAGGGCCCAGGCGGGACAAGGGTCCTACGAGCAGTACTTC. Its translation is CASRAQAGQGSYEQYF.

This clonotype appeared a few times. The gene calls are TRBV6-1 and TRBJ1-1; 10 positions match TRBD1. V dropped 8 bases and J dropped 0; count of bases not matched to a gene: 6. The CDR3 contains 15 residues. Germline CDR1 reads MNHNS; CDR2 reads SASEGT. The chain's CDR3 is CASARDRGMNTEAFF. The CDR3 region has the DNA TGTGCCAGCGCCAGGGACAGGGGCATGAACACTGAAGCTTTCTTT.

This clonotype was seen repeatedly, ten times or more. The chain combines TRBV27 with TRBJ2-5; 9 nucleotides align to TRBD1. This CDR3 is built from 15 residues. Germline CDR1 reads MNHEY; CDR2 reads SMNVEV (reference sequence). Trimming cost V 5 bases and J 5 bases; bases outside gene matches: 9. In DNA form, the CDR3 reads TGTGCCAGCAGTCTGGGGACAGGGTCTATGGAGACCCAGTACTTC. Protein: CASSLGTGSMETQYF.

In the case of this clonotype: The CDR3 end shows no conserved phenylalanine or tryptophan, and so a read error is likely. The chain recombines TRBV3-1 with TRBJ2-7; D is possibly TRBD1 (5 bases). The CDR3 extends over 15 amino acids. V lost 1 base and J lost 0, with 10 bases in between. The V gene's germline CDR1 is LGHDT and CDR2 YNNKEL (reference sequence). The CDR3 loop is CASSQGPGISYEQYL. CDR3 DNA: TGTGCCAGCAGCCAAGGCCCAGGGATCTCCTACGAGCAGTACCTC.

V and J are TRBV28 and TRBJ1-2; D is perhaps TRBD1 (5 bases). Germline V gene lookup returns CDR1 MDHEN and CDR2 SYDVKM. V was shortened by 7 bases and J by 8 bases, with 17 bases between the two germline ends. The CDR3 loop spans 13 amino acids. The chain's CDR3 is CASKRGGSPGYTF. CDR3 sequence (DNA): TGTGCCAGCAAAAGGGGAGGGTCGCCCGGCTACACCTTC.

This clonotype occurred many times. The chain is built from TRBV30 and TRBJ1-1; D gene ambiguous. CDR3 size: 13 residues. Trimming shortened V by 5 bases and J by 0 bases, and 10 bases separated the two germline ends. Per the germline V gene, CDR1 is GTSNPN and CDR2 is SVGIG (reference sequence). The CDR3 here is CAWEVPMNTEAFF. The DNA of the CDR3 is TGTGCCTGGGAGGTCCCAATGAACACTGAAGCTTTCTTT.

This clonotype came up a few times. This chain joins TRBV7-9 and TRBJ2-5; no clear D. Trimming took off 3 bases at V and 0 bases at J, with 8 bases between the two ends. CDR1 SEHNR and CDR2 FQNEAQ come from the germline V gene (reference sequence). This CDR3 region has 14 residues. CDR3 nucleotides: TGTGCCAGCAGCTTCTGGGCAGACCAAGAGACCCAGTACTTC. This gives the protein CASSFWADQETQYF.

The V gene is TRBV6-5, the J gene TRBJ1-5; unclear D gene. Germline CDR1 MNHEY, CDR2 SVGAGI. The length of the CDR3 is 12 residues. V shed 5 bases and J shed 6 bases, with 8 bases lying between them. This chain's CDR3 is CASSVLAQPQHF. The CDR3 coding sequence is TGTGCCAGCAGTGTACTGGCTCAGCCCCAGCATTTT.

This clonotype was seen a handful of times. This chain uses TRBV10-3 with TRBJ2-2; TRBD1 agrees at 7 bases. Germline CDR1 and CDR2: ENHRY and SYGVKD. Trimming cost V 7 bases and J 1 base; bases outside gene matches: 6. CDR3 length equals 15 residues. The CDR3 bases are TGTGCCATCAAAAAGGGGGCGAGGAACACCGGGGAGCTGTTTTTT. As protein: CAIKKGARNTGELFF.

The chain links TRBV20-1 to TRBJ2-4; weak D call: TRBD1 (5 bases). CDR3 length equals 15 residues. CDR1 is DFQATT, CDR2 SNEGSKA, per germline (reference sequence). V was clipped by 0 bases and J by 3 bases, with 12 bases between them. As DNA, the CDR3 is TGCAGTGCTAGAGATCAGGGTGGCGTCAAAAACATTCAGTACTTC. Encoded protein: CSARDQGGVKNIQYF.

This clonotype was seen ten or more times. J is TRBJ2-7 and V is TRBV7-9; D gene unclear. The length of the CDR3 is 14 residues. Trimming left V 5 bases short and J 2 bases short, with 13 bases between. Germline V gene data show CDR1 as SEHNR and CDR2 as FQNEAQ (reference sequence). The CDR3 DNA is TGTGCCAGCAGCGTAACGACCGTGACCTACGAGCAGTACTTC. It specifies CASSVTTVTYEQYF.

This chain uses TRBV25-1 with TRBJ2-5; D ambiguous. Trimming shortened V by 3 bases and J by 5 bases, and 16 bases separated the two germline ends. The germline V gene encodes CDR1 MGHDK and CDR2 SYGVNS. CDR3 length equals 15 residues. The CDR3 is CASSESEFPKETQYF. The CDR3 nucleotides read TGTGCCAGCAGTGAGTCTGAATTCCCGAAGGAGACCCAGTACTTC.

This clonotype has a count of ten or more. The chain recombines TRBV6-1 with TRBJ2-7, with 12 nucleotides matching TRBD2. Germline trimming cut 7 bases from V and 2 bases from J; bases unmatched to any gene: 6. Germline CDR1 is MNHNS and CDR2 is SASEGT. The CDR3 consists of 15 residues. The CDR3 nucleotides are TGTGCCAGCACCGCTACTAGCGGGGGGACCTACGAGCAGTACTTC. It translates to CASTATSGGTYEQYF.

The table lists this clonotype with many counts. V gene TRBV6-1 combines with J gene TRBJ1-5; perhaps TRBD1 as D (6 bases). V dropped 4 bases and J dropped 6 bases, with 13 bases sitting between them. Germline CDR1 is MNHNS and CDR2 is SASEGT. The CDR3 totals 14 residues. The CDR3, as DNA: TGTGCCAGCAGTGGCGGGGGCGCGGGTCAGCCCCAGCATTTT. This sequence encodes CASSGGGAGQPQHF.

This clonotype was detected only once. The gene calls are TRBV2 and TRBJ2-7; D is unresolved. With 4 bases removed from V and 5 bases from J, the gap between germline ends came to 12 bases. Germline CDR1 and CDR2: SNHLY and FYNNEI. The length of the CDR3 is 13 residues. The CDR3 DNA reads TGTGCCAGCAGTGGGACCCGGGCACACGAGCAGTACTTC. This sequence encodes CASSGTRAHEQYF.

The table lists this clonotype with many counts. This chain connects TRBV28 to TRBJ1-3; D might be TRBD1 (6 bases). CDR3 length equals 17 residues. The V and J ends lost 3 bases and 1 base respectively, with 16 bases between them. Germline loops: CDR1 MDHEN, CDR2 SYDVKM. CDR3 sequence (DNA): TGTGCCAGCAGTTTGTGGTGGACAGTCTCATCTGGAAACACCATATATTTT. It codes for CASSLWWTVSSGNTIYF.

With regard to this clonotype: A junction end diverges from the germline sequence, so it may reflect a read error. The V and J genes are TRBV27 and TRBJ1-2; D perhaps matches TRBD1 (5 bases). This CDR3 contains 14 residues. The germline V gene encodes CDR1 MNHEY and CDR2 SMNVEV (reference sequence). The CDR3 reads CASSLSRDGGLSSF. As DNA, the CDR3 is TGTGCCAGCAGTTTATCTCGTGATGGGGGACTTTCGTCCTTC.

This clonotype was counted many times. The V gene is TRBV6-2 or TRBV6-3, the J gene TRBJ2-7; D could derive from TRBD1 or TRBD2 (7 bases each). The CDR3 is 17 amino acids. Germline-derived CDR1 and CDR2 are MNHEY and SVGEGT. The germline V and J ends were trimmed by 1 base and 3 bases, with 19 bases remaining between them. The CDR3 nucleotides read TGTGCCAGCAGTTACTACCTGGGAGGGACAGACAACTACGAGCAGTACTTC. As protein: CASSYYLGGTDNYEQYF.

With regard to this clonotype: Just one base apart from a much larger clone, this may be a read error. The rearrangement joins TRBV11-2 to TRBJ2-7, with D possibly TRBD2 on 6 matching bases. Germline CDR1 and CDR2: SGHAT and FQNNGV. The CDR3 is 16 residues long. CDR3 region: CVSSHHRDSSSYEQYF. The CDR3, as DNA: TGTGTCAGCAGTCATCACCGGGACTCCAGCTCCTACGAGCAGTACTTC. Looking up the rest from reference TRBV11-2 and TRBJ2-7 gives the full variable domain: EAGVAQSPRYKIIEKRQSVAFWCNPISGHATLYWYQQILGQGPKLLIQFQNNGVVDDSQLPKDRFSAERLKGVDSTLKIQPAKLEDSAVYLCVSSHHRDSSSYEQYFGPGTRLTVT.